The clone carrying this TCR beta chain showed up just a few times. The data were taken from a study of beta chain features in type 1 diabetes. The entirety of the isolated RNA underwent reverse transcription, so expressed TCRB transcripts were sequenced. Data came from immunoSEQ multiplex PCR; TCRdb stores just in-frame clones and leaves some out. Counted here are about half a million clones, about 10% occurring once; the ten biggest clones make up 0.04% to 0.05%. V shed 5 bases and J shed 0 bases, with 10 bases lying between them. Germline V gene lookup returns CDR1 LNHDA and CDR2 SQIVND (reference sequence). The CDR3 loop spans 14 amino acids.

The rearrangement links TRBV19 to TRBJ1-1; D is unclear. Sequencing used naive CD4+ T cells from blood. The receptor was isolated from a woman aged 18-29 years in good health. CDR3 in DNA: TGTGCCAGTAGTCTCCAGAGCCTGAACACTGAAGCTTTCTTT. It specifies CASSLQSLNTEAFF.